This T cell receptor (beta chain) derives from a study of OX40 agonist ivuxolimab in advanced cancers. On the study more broadly: Prior anti-PD-1, anti-PD-L1 or anti-CTLA-4 therapy did not bar entry, and 30% to 40% had some. Broader study findings: Expanded peripheral T cell antigen specificity was not determined.

Data came from immunoSEQ multiplex PCR; TCRdb stores just in-frame clones and leaves some out. Of around 70,000 clones in the sample, 84% were seen once. Concerning this clone: What it recognizes is unknown.

Sequenced material: CD4+ or CD8+ T cells sorted from blood, taken in a trial of the OX40 agonist ivuxolimab. The source of this sequence is an adult with an advanced solid tumor such as melanoma, head and neck, liver or kidney cancer.

The CDR3 region is CASSLSLLGELFF. The DNA for the CDR3 is TGTGCCAGCAGCTTATCCCTCCTCGGGGAGCTGTTTTTT. V gene TRBV11-3 combines with J gene TRBJ2-2; unclear D gene. The ends were cut back, 2 bases at V and 7 bases at J, with 8 bases in the middle. From germline, CDR1 is SGHNT and CDR2 YENEEA. This CDR3 contains 13 residues.